The 32 T cell receptor beta chains listed next were all sequenced from one sample in a study of shared clonotypes between healthy human individuals. Clones were sequenced by immunoSEQ multiplex PCR, and TCRdb holds only the in-frame ones, with some missing. The sample has 550,000 to 850,000 clones; just under 75% are singletons. The sample taken for sequencing was memory CD4+ T cells sorted from blood. Subset indicated: CD45RA-negative fraction. The receptor set was obtained from a woman in her 30s in good health.

This rearrangement joins TRBV7-9 to TRBJ2-6; TRBD1 aligns across 8 bases. Germline lookup yields CDR1 SEHNR and CDR2 FQNEAQ (reference sequence). Trimming at V came to 5 bases and at J to 1 base, leaving 10 bases not matched to a gene. The CDR3 length is 18 residues. In DNA form, the CDR3 reads TGTGCCAGCAGCATTGGACAGGGTTTTCTTTCTGGGGCCAACGTCCTGACTTTC. This codes for CASSIGQGFLSGANVLTF.

V usage is TRBV7-8 and J usage is TRBJ1-1, with no clear D. This CDR3 contains 14 residues. The germline V gene has CDR1 SGHVS and CDR2 FQNEAQ. V was clipped by 1 base and J by 2 bases, with 8 bases between them. CDR3 nucleotide sequence: TGTGCCAGCAGCTTAGATGTCCGTAACACTGAAGCTTTCTTT. Its translation is CASSLDVRNTEAFF.

The chain is built from TRBV7-9 and TRBJ2-6; the match to TRBD1 covers 7 bases. V gave up 6 bases and J gave up 2 bases; unmatched junction bases: 1. The CDR3 is made up of 14 amino acids. Germline CDR1 SEHNR, CDR2 FQNEAQ (reference sequence). The CDR3 nucleotides are TGTGCCAGCAGTACAGGGGCTGGGGCCAACGTCCTGACTTTC. Residues: CASSTGAGANVLTF.

As to this clone: Within the sample, other DNA sequences also encode this same CDR3. The rearrangement uses TRBV5-1 and TRBJ2-3, with 7 nucleotides matching TRBD1. The CDR3 contains 15 residues. V was pared by 0 bases and J by 3 bases, with 4 bases of the junction left unmatched. Germline CDR1 SGHRS, CDR2 YFSETQ. This chain's CDR3 is CASSLGQGSTDTQYF. The CDR3 DNA follows: TGCGCCAGCAGCTTGGGACAGGGAAGTACAGATACGCAGTATTTT.

The chain links TRBV30 to TRBJ2-3; D remains ambiguous. CDR1 and CDR2 from the germline V gene are GTSNPN and SVGIG (reference sequence). V shed 0 bases and J shed 0 bases, with 4 bases lying between them. The CDR3 has 13 amino acids. CDR3 amino acids: CAWSVASTDTQYF. The CDR3 nucleotides are TGTGCCTGGAGTGTAGCTAGCACAGATACGCAGTATTTT. Complete variable domain (other parts from reference TRBV30 and TRBJ2-3): SQTIHQWPATLVQPVGSPLSLECTVEGTSNPNLYWYRQAAGRGLQLLFYSVGIGQISSEVPQNLSASRPQDRQFILSSKKLLLSDSGFYLCAWSVASTDTQYFGPGTRLTVL.

V gene TRBV11-2 combines with J gene TRBJ2-3; D might be TRBD2 (6 bases). Trimming stripped 1 base from V and 5 bases from J, with 13 bases between. The length of the CDR3 is 15 residues. Germline CDR1 is SGHAT and CDR2 is FQNNGV. The CDR3 loop is CASSLGGVGIDTQYF. CDR3 nucleotide sequence: TGTGCCAGCAGCTTAGGCGGGGTAGGGATAGATACGCAGTATTTT.

The chain has TRBV5-1 and TRBJ2-7, with D hard to call. The V end lost 0 bases, the J end lost 6 bases, and 13 bases lay between the germline ends. The germline CDR1 and CDR2 sequences are SGHRS and YFSETQ. This CDR3 has 14 amino acids. CDR3 in amino acids: CASSLDRLRSEQYF. CDR3 sequence (DNA): TGCGCCAGCAGCTTGGATCGGTTAAGGAGCGAGCAGTACTTC.

The rearrangement joins TRBV6-5 to TRBJ2-2; D unclear. Germline CDR1 is MNHEY and CDR2 is SVGAGI. V lost 2 bases, J lost 4 bases, and 2 bases lay in between. CDR3 length equals 12 residues. CDR3 protein: CASSYTTGELFF. CDR3 in DNA: TGTGCCAGCAGTTACACCACCGGGGAGCTGTTTTTT.

The chain carries TRBV2 and TRBJ1-1, with D possibly TRBD1 on 6 matching bases. Germline CDR1 and CDR2: SNHLY and FYNNEI. V was cut by 4 bases and J by 3 bases, with 18 bases left in between. CDR3 size: 16 residues. In DNA form, the CDR3 reads TGTGCCAGCAGTGGAGGCATCGGGGCAGGGGACACTGAAGCTTTCTTT. Translating gives CASSGGIGAGDTEAFF. Drawing the rest from reference TRBV2 and TRBJ1-1, the complete variable domain is EPEVTQTPSHQVTQMGQEVILRCVPISNHLYFYWYRQILGQKVEFLVSFYNNEISEKSEIFDDQFSVERPDGSNFTLKIRSTKLEDSAMYFCASSGGIGAGDTEAFFGQGTRLTVV.

Only one count was recorded for this clone. The chain joins TRBV10-2 to TRBJ2-5, with 12 nucleotides matching TRBD1. Looked up from germline, CDR1 is WSHSY and CDR2 is SAAADI. J lost 3 bases, V lost 4 bases, and 6 bases had no gene match. The CDR3 contains 16 residues. The CDR3 DNA reads as TGCGCCAGCAGTGGTCCCGGGACAGGGGGCGAAGAGACCCAGTACTTC. It codes for CASSGPGTGGEETQYF.

The chain uses TRBV28 and TRBJ2-5; D perhaps matches TRBD1 (6 bases). Germline-derived CDR1 and CDR2 are MDHEN and SYDVKM. The CDR3 spans 14 residues. The V end lost 5 bases, the J end lost 4 bases, and 14 bases lay between the germline ends. This CDR3 reads CASSPGGQPETQYF. The CDR3 DNA follows: TGTGCCAGCAGTCCTGGGGGCCAGCCAGAGACCCAGTACTTC.

CDR3 in amino acids: CASSYRDREGLGQFF. For the CDR3, the DNA is TGTGCCAGCAGCTACCGGGACAGGGAGGGTTTGGGGCAGTTCTTC. The chain carries TRBV13 and TRBJ2-1; the match to TRBD1 covers 9 bases. Germline lookup yields CDR1 PRHDT and CDR2 FYEKMQ (reference sequence). The junction had 13 bases not matched to a gene; V was cut back by 4 bases and J by 12 bases. The CDR3 consists of 15 residues.

The chain recombines TRBV28 with TRBJ2-7; D unclear. V lost 2 bases, J lost 3 bases, and 5 bases lay in between. The CDR3 is 12 amino acids. The germline V gene encodes CDR1 MDHEN and CDR2 SYDVKM. CDR3 sequence reads: CASSLGYYEQYF. The CDR3 DNA sequence: TGTGCCAGCAGTTTAGGCTACTACGAGCAGTACTTC.

This chain links TRBV28 with TRBJ1-4, with 7 bases lining up with TRBD1. The trim removed 5 bases at V and 0 bases at J, leaving 9 bases unmatched. Per the germline V gene, CDR1 is MDHEN and CDR2 is SYDVKM. CDR3 size: 17 residues. The CDR3 sequence: CASSPQLDRATNEKLFF. For the CDR3, the DNA is TGTGCCAGCAGTCCCCAACTCGACAGGGCAACTAATGAAAAACTGTTTTTT.

The chain recombines TRBV7-3 with TRBJ2-7; 7 bases match TRBD1. CDR1 is SGHTA, CDR2 FQGTGA, per germline. This CDR3 region has 14 residues. V trimming: 4 bases; J trimming: 9 bases; junction bases outside the gene matches: 12. CDR3 sequence: CASSSGTVLGSQYF. The CDR3 DNA follows: TGTGCCAGCAGCTCCGGGACAGTCCTAGGATCGCAGTACTTC.

This clone was detected only a few times. V usage is TRBV14 and J usage is TRBJ1-1; TRBD1 matches at 10 bases. V gave up 3 bases and J gave up 5 bases; unmatched junction bases: 9. CDR1 and CDR2 from the germline V gene are SGHDN and FVKESK. This CDR3 has 16 amino acids. The CDR3 protein is CASSQLEGQGHTEAFF. Here the CDR3 DNA reads TGTGCCAGCAGCCAGTTGGAGGGACAGGGGCATACTGAAGCTTTCTTT.

This chain joins TRBV4-1 and TRBJ2-1; 7 bases are a match to TRBD2. The CDR3 has 19 amino acids. The V gene's germline CDR1 is MGHRA and CDR2 YSYEKL. Trimming took 3 bases from V and 0 from J; bases not matched to a gene: 14. The DNA for the CDR3 is TGCGCCAGCAGCCAGTACCCCTCAAGCGGGGCTAGCTCCTACAATGAGCAGTTCTTC. Protein: CASSQYPSSGASSYNEQFF.

The V gene is TRBV20-1, the J gene TRBJ2-1, with D tentatively TRBD2 (5 bases). CDR1 and CDR2 (germline): DFQATT, SNEGSKA (reference sequence). V was shortened by 5 bases and J by 9 bases, with 11 bases between the two germline ends. The CDR3 spans 11 residues. The DNA of the CDR3 is TGCAGTGCTGTCGCTACTAGTGAGCAGTTCTTC. It codes for CSAVATSEQFF.

This clone has a handful of counts. In DNA form, the CDR3 reads TGTGCCAGCAGTGACCAAAATGAAAAACTGTTTTTT. As protein: CASSDQNEKLFF. This rearrangement joins TRBV2 to TRBJ1-4; D is undetermined. This CDR3 contains 12 residues. From germline, CDR1 is SNHLY and CDR2 FYNNEI. V gave up 3 bases and J gave up 5 bases, with 4 bases separating them.

This clone was seen ten or more times. V and J are TRBV7-2 and TRBJ2-5; D gene unclear. The CDR3 totals 14 residues. CDR1 is SGHTA, CDR2 FQGNSA, per germline. V was shortened by 1 base and J by 0 bases, with 6 bases between the two germline ends. The CDR3 DNA reads as TGTGCCAGCAGCTTAGTTTGGGACCAAGAGACCCAGTACTTC. This translates into CASSLVWDQETQYF. Full variable domain (missing parts from reference TRBV7-2 and TRBJ2-5): GAGVSQSPSNKVTEKGKDVELRCDPISGHTALYWYRQSLGQGLEFLIYFQGNSAPDKSGLPSDRFSAERTGGSVSTLTIQRTQQEDSAVYLCASSLVWDQETQYFGPGTRLLVL.

J is TRBJ1-5 and V is TRBV5-1; 8 positions match TRBD1. The CDR3 covers 17 residues. Germline CDR1 and CDR2: SGHRS and YFSETQ. The ends lost 0 bases at V and 6 bases at J; junction bases unmatched: 11. The CDR3 DNA follows: TGCGCCAGCAGCTTGGCCTTAGGGGACCAGGGGGCTCAGCCCCAGCATTTT. Protein product: CASSLALGDQGAQPQHF.

The chain employs TRBV5-5 and TRBJ2-2, with a possible D match to TRBD1 (5 bases). Germline values: CDR1 SGHKS, CDR2 YYEKEE (reference sequence). The CDR3 is 14 amino acids. Trimming removed 4 bases from V and 2 bases from J, with 9 bases in between. The chain's CDR3 is CASSRQSNTGELFF. CDR3 in DNA: TGTGCCAGCAGCCGACAGTCAAACACCGGGGAGCTGTTTTTT.

This clone was seen many times. The gene calls are TRBV5-6 and TRBJ2-1; the match to TRBD2 covers 12 bases. The CDR3 totals 16 residues. Germline values: CDR1 SGHDT, CDR2 YYEEEE. After removal of 0 bases from V and 6 bases from J, the junction contained 4 bases not matched to a gene. CDR3 nucleotides: TGTGCCAGCAGCTTGGGACTAGCGGGAGTTAGCAATGAGCAGTTCTTC. Protein product: CASSLGLAGVSNEQFF.

The CDR3 DNA reads TGTGCCGGTCACCTACAGGGGGCAAGAGAAAAACTGTTTTTT. Amino acid sequence: CAGHLQGAREKLFF. The J gene is TRBJ1-4, the V gene TRBV5-4, with 9 bases matching TRBD1. Trimming took 10 bases from V and 8 from J; bases not matched to a gene: 12. The CDR3 runs 14 residues. Germline CDR1 reads SGHNT; CDR2 reads YYREEE (reference sequence).

The rearrangement links TRBV19 to TRBJ1-5; TRBD1 aligns across 7 bases. This CDR3 comprises 15 residues. Germline CDR1 is LNHDA and CDR2 is SQIVND (reference sequence). J was trimmed by 2 bases and V by 4 bases; bases with no gene match: 5. The CDR3 is CASSTGTAGNQPQHF. The CDR3 DNA reads as TGTGCCAGTAGTACCGGGACAGCGGGCAATCAGCCCCAGCATTTT.

There are a few counts of this clone. The genes are TRBV28 and TRBJ2-3; 11 bases are a match to TRBD2. Germline V gene sequence: CDR1 MDHEN, CDR2 SYDVKM. V gave up 6 bases and J gave up 6 bases; unmatched junction bases: 8. CDR3 length equals 15 residues. The CDR3 sequence is CASSRSGRARDTQYF. CDR3 bases: TGTGCCAGCAGCCGTAGCGGGAGGGCCCGGGATACGCAGTATTTT.

The V and J genes are TRBV5-4 and TRBJ2-2; 8 bases line up with TRBD2. Germline trimming cut 2 bases from V and 8 bases from J; bases unmatched to any gene: 8. CDR1 SGHNT and CDR2 YYREEE come from the germline V gene (reference sequence). This CDR3 has 15 residues. The CDR3 DNA reads as TGTGCCAGCAGCTTCGATCTAGCGGGTTTAGGGGAGCTGTTTTTT. Its protein product is CASSFDLAGLGELFF. The complete variable domain, with remaining parts taken from reference TRBV5-4 and TRBJ2-2, reads ETGVTQSPTHLIKTRGQQVTLRCSSQSGHNTVSWYQQALGQGPQFIFQYYREEENGRGNFPPRFSGLQFPNYSSELNVNALELDDSALYLCASSFDLAGLGELFFGEGSRLTVL.

The table lists this clone with a few counts. The chain employs TRBV7-2 and TRBJ2-3, with 10 bases that match TRBD2. The CDR3 runs to 16 residues. The J segment lost 3 bases and the V segment lost 3 bases, leaving 6 bases of the junction unmatched. Germline V CDR1 and CDR2: SGHTA, FQGNSA. CDR3 region: CASSFWASGSTDTQYF. DNA of the CDR3: TGTGCCAGCAGCTTTTGGGCTAGCGGGAGTACAGATACGCAGTATTTT. The whole variable domain, remainder taken from reference TRBV7-2 and TRBJ2-3, is GAGVSQSPSNKVTEKGKDVELRCDPISGHTALYWYRQSLGQGLEFLIYFQGNSAPDKSGLPSDRFSAERTGGSVSTLTIQRTQQEDSAVYLCASSFWASGSTDTQYFGPGTRLTVL.

This clone was detected only once. This sequence joins TRBV28 and TRBJ2-7; D might be TRBD1 (6 bases). The V gene lost 2 bases and the J gene lost 0 bases, with 8 bases spanning the gap. This CDR3 is 14 amino acids long. Germline V lookup: CDR1 MDHEN, CDR2 SYDVKM. This chain's CDR3 is CASSLTGFSYEQYF. The CDR3, as DNA: TGTGCCAGCAGTTTAACAGGGTTCTCCTACGAGCAGTACTTC.

The rearrangement joins TRBV5-4 to TRBJ2-2; TRBD2 agrees at 14 bases. The CDR3 has 17 amino acids. The germline V gene encodes CDR1 SGHNT and CDR2 YYREEE (reference sequence). V gave up 4 bases and J gave up 6 bases; unmatched junction bases: 8. As DNA, the CDR3 is TGTGCCAGCAGCCAGGGACTAGCGGGAGTAAGGTCCGGGGAGCTGTTTTTT. Encoded protein: CASSQGLAGVRSGELFF. Based on the CDR3 plus reference TRBV5-4 and TRBJ2-2, the full variable domain is ETGVTQSPTHLIKTRGQQVTLRCSSQSGHNTVSWYQQALGQGPQFIFQYYREEENGRGNFPPRFSGLQFPNYSSELNVNALELDDSALYLCASSQGLAGVRSGELFFGEGSRLTVL.

The chain has TRBV7-8 and TRBJ2-3, with 9 bases lining up with TRBD2. The CDR3 totals 17 residues. CDR1 and CDR2 (germline): SGHVS, FQNEAQ. After removal of 5 bases from V and 4 bases from J, the junction contained 13 bases not matched to a gene. The CDR3 here is CASSIRGSGSRADTQYF. The CDR3, as DNA: TGTGCCAGCAGCATTCGGGGTAGCGGGAGTAGGGCAGATACGCAGTATTTT.

This chain connects TRBV6-5 to TRBJ2-2; 8 nucleotides match TRBD1. After removal of 5 bases from V and 8 bases from J, the junction contained 1 base not matched to a gene. This CDR3 has 12 amino acids. Germline CDR1 MNHEY, CDR2 SVGAGI. The CDR3, as DNA: TGTGCCAGCAGTCAGGGGGCTGGGGAGCTGTTTTTT. It is translated as CASSQGAGELFF.